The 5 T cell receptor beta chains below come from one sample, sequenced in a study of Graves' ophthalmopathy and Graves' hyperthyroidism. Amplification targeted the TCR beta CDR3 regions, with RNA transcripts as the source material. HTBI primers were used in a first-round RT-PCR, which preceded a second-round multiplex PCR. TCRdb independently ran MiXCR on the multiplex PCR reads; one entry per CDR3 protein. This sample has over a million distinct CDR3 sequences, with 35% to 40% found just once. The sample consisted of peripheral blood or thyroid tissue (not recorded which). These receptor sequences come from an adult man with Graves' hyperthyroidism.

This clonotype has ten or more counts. The chain's CDR3 is CATRDSPTGELFF. The CDR3 coding sequence is TGTGCCACCAGGGACAGCCCTACCGGGGAGCTGTTTTTT. The rearrangement links TRBV24-1 to TRBJ2-2; a possible D gene is TRBD1 (6 bases). The length of the CDR3 is 13 residues. The ends were cut back, 7 bases at V and 5 bases at J, with 10 bases in the middle. Germline V gene data show CDR1 as KGHDR and CDR2 as SFDVKD.

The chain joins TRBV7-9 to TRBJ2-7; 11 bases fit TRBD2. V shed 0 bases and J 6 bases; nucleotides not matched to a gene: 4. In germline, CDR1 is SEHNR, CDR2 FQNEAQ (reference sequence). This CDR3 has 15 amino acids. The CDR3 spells CASSLALAGASEQYF. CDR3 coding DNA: TGTGCCAGCAGCTTAGCACTAGCGGGAGCTTCCGAGCAGTACTTC.

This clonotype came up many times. The CDR3 spells CASSLDLGQSYEQYF. CDR3 sequence (DNA): TGTGCCAGCAGCTTAGATCTGGGGCAATCCTACGAGCAGTACTTC. The chain has TRBV7-9 and TRBJ2-7, with D perhaps matching TRBD1 (5 bases). V shed 1 base and J shed 1 base, with 11 bases lying between them. The V gene's germline CDR1 is SEHNR and CDR2 FQNEAQ (reference sequence). The CDR3 is 15 amino acids.

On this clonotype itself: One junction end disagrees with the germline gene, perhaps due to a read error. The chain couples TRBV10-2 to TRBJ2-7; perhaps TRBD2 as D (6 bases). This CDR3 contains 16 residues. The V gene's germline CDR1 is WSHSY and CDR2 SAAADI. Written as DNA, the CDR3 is TGTGCCAGCACCGACTTTGCACGGGGGAGGCCCTACGAGCAGTACTTC. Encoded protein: CASTDFARGRPYEQYF.

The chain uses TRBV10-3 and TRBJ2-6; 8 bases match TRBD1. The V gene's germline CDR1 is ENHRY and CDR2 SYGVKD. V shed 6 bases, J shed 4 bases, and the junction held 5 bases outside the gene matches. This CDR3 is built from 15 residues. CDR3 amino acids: CAISGQGSGANVLTF. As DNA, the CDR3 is TGTGCCATCAGCGGACAGGGATCGGGGGCCAACGTCCTGACTTTC.